This section outlines one T cell receptor (beta chain) sequence together with its context. There is no known antigen for this receptor. No per-base quality is available; no much larger clone lies one base away. Counted from cysteine to phenylalanine, this CDR3 has 14 amino acids. Only the CDR3 DNA stays, 42 bases, in frame from base 1. The germline V and J ends show losses of 2 bases and 6 bases respectively, and no gene match explains 5 bases of the junction. The germline V gene supplies CDR1 SGDLS and CDR2 YYNGEE. The data belong to a study of T cells after yellow fever vaccination (dated by TCRdb to between 2018 and 2021). Turning to the overall study: Libraries from fractions with low cell numbers were prepared with the SMART-Seq v4 Ultra Low Input RNA kit. Bulk TCR alpha and beta repertoires were sequenced longitudinally to track T-cell clones before and after primary and booster YFV17D yellow fever vaccination. The cohort comprised two healthy male donors, one aged 18 to 30 and one aged 30 to 40 years. Blood was drawn at multiple timepoints before and after primary and secondary immunization, with bulk PBMC replicates and cell subsets isolated. What the authors observed across the whole study: After the booster, most clones that had expanded after primary vaccination were detected again (about 95% of CD4 and 88% of CD8), suggesting broad maintenance of memory. Compared with the primary T-cell response, the secondary T-cell response was weaker but faster, peaking on day 5 rather than day 15. A small fraction of clonotypes appeared in both the CD4 and CD8 compartments, likely as a result of convergent recombination. Only a couple of donors were included in the study, so the extent to which the findings can be generalized is limited. Computational filtering was required because FACS-sorted repertoires could contain abundant contaminating clonotypes from the bulk population.

For sequencing, an Illumina NovaSeq 6000 was employed. TCR cDNA was made using 5'RACE template switching, a step that added a universal primer site and unique molecular identifiers. Priming for cDNA synthesis came from both the TCR alpha and TCR beta constant segments. Library amplification involved two PCR steps, and the second step added sample barcodes and sequencing adapters. Libraries were sequenced on Illumina HiSeq 2500 (2x100 bp) or NovaSeq (2x150 bp). Processing in the source paper ran as follows. Reads were demultiplexed and collapsed into UMI consensus sequences with MIGEC, and V(D)J alignment was performed with MiXCR. Vaccine-responding clonotypes were identified with edgeR using replicate PBMC samples, with FDR below 0.01 and a log2 fold change above 5 up to day 15 being required. CD4 or CD8 identity was assigned to each bulk clonotype according to whether the clonotype was present at higher abundance in the sequenced CD4 repertoire or the sequenced CD8 repertoire. TCRdb redid the processing of the public reads, applying fastp at Q25 and MiXCR, and retained in-frame beta chains. Each entry is one CDR3 protein sequence, shown with its most common DNA and genes. Clone size and V and J calls follow TCRdb, not the original study. This sample has about 99,000 distinct CDR3 sequences in its table, and roughly 5.8% of those were observed once. Over 40% of the sample is held by the ten biggest clonotypes.

The sample's treatment or condition label, in plain terms: live attenuated yellow fever vaccine strain. A standard Ficoll-Paque protocol was used to isolate PBMCs from peripheral blood. Dynabeads CD4 and CD8 positive selection kits were used to isolate CD4 and CD8 T-cell fractions. TriZol was used to extract RNA from bulk PBMCs, CD4 and CD8 fractions, and dextramer-positive and dextramer-negative fractions. This TCR was sampled from a man between 18 and 29 years old who received the YFV17D yellow fever vaccine. This chain joins TRBV9 to TRBJ2-7, with 10 junctional bases fitting TRBD1. Source: CD8+ T cells sorted from PBMCs, taken 10 days after the yellow fever booster vaccination. The CDR3 in this case is CASSVGTGVSEQYF. The bases are TGTGCCAGCAGCGTCGGGACAGGGGTGAGCGAGCAGTACTTC.